Listed here is a single TCR beta chain. Antigen unknown. The CDR3 spans 16 residues. The data were obtained in a study of blood T cells in healthy people across ages. PCR was performed a second time for about 7 to 11 cycles using a sample-barcoded 5' primer and a J-beta primer mix. TCRdb analysed the 5' RACE reads with MiXCR anew, one entry per CDR3 protein. The sample lists just over 800,000 distinct CDR3 sequences; around two thirds were seen once. Study results and limitations: The study found more naive CD4+ cells and higher diversity in long-lived than aged donors. Roughly linearly, TCR beta diversity per million T cells fell as age increased.

This chain links TRBV21-1 with TRBJ1-2; the D call in the table, TRBD1, was not verified against the DNA. TRBV21-1 represents a pseudogene. This sequence originates from a man aged 30 to 39 in good health. Sequenced material: blood. The CDR3: CASSKAPLTGWNGYTF. The CDR3, as DNA: TGTGCCAGCAGCAAGGCCCCCTTGACAGGCTGGAACGGCTACACCTTC.